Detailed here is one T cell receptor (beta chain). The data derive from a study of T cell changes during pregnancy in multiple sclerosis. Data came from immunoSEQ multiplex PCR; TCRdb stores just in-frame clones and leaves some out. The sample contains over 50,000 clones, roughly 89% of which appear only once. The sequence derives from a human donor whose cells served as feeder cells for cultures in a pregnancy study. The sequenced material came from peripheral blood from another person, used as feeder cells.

The CDR3 loop is CASSFPWGNQPQHF. The CDR3 DNA follows: TGTGCCAGCAGTTTTCCTTGGGGTAATCAGCCCCAGCATTTT. The V and J genes are TRBV28 and TRBJ1-5; D uncertain. Germline-derived CDR1 and CDR2 are MDHEN and SYDVKM. The germline V and J ends were trimmed by 3 bases and 4 bases, with 10 bases remaining between them. This CDR3 is built from 14 residues.